This TCR beta chain emerged from a study of identical twins. Only a few counts were recorded for this clonotype. TCRdb independently ran MiXCR on the 5' RACE reads; one entry per CDR3 protein. The sample lists about 700,000 distinct CDR3 sequences; 5.5% to 6.5% were seen once. The sample was naive T cells sorted from blood. The source of this sequence is a man aged 18 to 29 in good health.

The CDR3 protein is CASSMDRGRETQYF. The CDR3 coding sequence is TGCGCCAGCAGCATGGACAGGGGGCGGGAGACCCAGTACTTC. This sequence joins TRBV5-1 and TRBJ2-5, with 11 bases that match TRBD1. Germline V lookup: CDR1 SGHRS, CDR2 YFSETQ. The CDR3 extends over 14 amino acids. Unmatched junction bases numbered 4, after V lost 4 bases and J lost 5 bases.